This T cell receptor (beta chain) came from a study of T cell repertoires in cytomegalovirus infection. This clonotype was recorded many times. Its antigen remains unidentified. Study-level results: CMV-specific TCR beta clonotypes restricted by HLA-C were the ones dominating the ex vivo response.

CDR1 is SEHNR and CDR2 is FQNEAQ in the germline V gene (reference sequence). Trimming removed 2 bases from V and 4 bases from J, with 18 bases in between. The CDR3 covers 17 residues. Each CDR3 protein gets one entry after TCRdb re-called the reads with MiXCR. The table shows 150,000 to 200,000 distinct CDR3 sequences, with roughly 27% occurring only once. This chain uses TRBV7-9 with TRBJ2-1; the D gene could be TRBD1 or TRBD2 (6 bases each). This receptor was identified in a human donor in good health (CMV status not recorded). Some clones in this sample may be carry-over from other donors' samples. The sequencing sample was made of PBMCs. The DNA for the CDR3 is TGTGCCAGCAGCTTACCGCCGGGGCAGGGGACTTACAATGAGCAGTTCTTC. Amino acid sequence: CASSLPPGQGTYNEQFF.